The 17 T cell receptor beta chains presented below share a single source sample, sequenced in a study of type 1 and type 2 diabetes patients. The PCR template was genomic DNA. Multiplex PCR with 30 forward and 13 reverse primers amplified the TCR beta CDR3. MiXCR was run by TCRdb on the multiplex PCR reads, yielding one entry per CDR3 protein. Among around 300,000 distinct CDR3 sequences listed, approximately 50% were seen once. Sequences were obtained from peripheral blood mononuclear cells (PBMCs). These receptors originate from a man between 18 and 29 years old with type 2 diabetes.

This clonotype has ten or more counts. This rearrangement joins TRBV25-1 to TRBJ2-7, with 8 bases fitting TRBD1. CDR1 is MGHDK and CDR2 is SYGVNS in the germline V gene. The CDR3 runs 14 residues. V lost 4 bases, J lost 1 base, and 3 bases stayed unmatched. The CDR3 nucleotides are TGTGCCAGCAGTGCAACAGGGGGTTCCTACGAGCAGTACTTC. Translation gives CASSATGGSYEQYF.

The chain combines TRBV2 with TRBJ1-1; no definite D call. Germline CDR1 is SNHLY and CDR2 is FYNNEI. Trimming pared 6 bases from V and 9 bases from J, leaving 23 bases between. The CDR3 spans 15 residues. The CDR3 coding sequence is TGTGCCAGCAGCCACCCGGGTTTCTCGGATAGTAAAGCTTTCTTT. The encoded protein is CASSHPGFSDSKAFF.

The chain combines TRBV6-1 with TRBJ2-7; D gene ambiguous. The germline V gene encodes CDR1 MNHNS and CDR2 SASEGT. The CDR3 loop spans 15 amino acids. V was cut by 4 bases and J by 2 bases, with 15 bases left in between. CDR3 sequence: CASSVVHSGPYEQYF. The CDR3 DNA sequence: TGTGCCAGCAGTGTCGTACATAGTGGACCCTACGAGCAGTACTTC.

This clonotype appeared many times. This rearrangement joins TRBV20-1 to TRBJ2-5; tentatively, D is TRBD2 (5 bases). Trimming pared 2 bases from V and 5 bases from J, leaving 12 bases between. The CDR3 totals 13 residues. Looked up from germline, CDR1 is DFQATT and CDR2 is SNEGSKA (reference sequence). The CDR3 DNA sequence: TGCAGTGCTAGACCGGGGTTTGCGGAGACCCAGTACTTC. Amino acids: CSARPGFAETQYF.

The J gene is TRBJ2-7, the V gene TRBV9; no firm D call. Trimming shortened V by 5 bases and J by 0 bases, and 9 bases separated the two germline ends. CDR1 is SGDLS and CDR2 is YYNGEE in the germline V gene. The CDR3 consists of 13 residues. The CDR3 loop reads CASRPISSYEQYF. The CDR3 nucleotides are TGTGCCAGCAGACCGATTAGCTCCTACGAGCAGTACTTC. Full variable domain (rest looked up from reference TRBV9 and TRBJ2-7): DSGVTQTPKHLITATGQRVTLRCSPRSGDLSVYWYQQSLDQGLQFLIQYYNGEERAKGNILERFSAQQFPDLHSELNLSSLELGDSALYFCASRPISSYEQYFGPGTRLTVT.

V is TRBV29-1 and J is TRBJ1-6; no reliable D call. The V gene lost 4 bases and the J gene lost 3 bases, with 7 bases spanning the gap. Germline V gene data show CDR1 as SQVTM and CDR2 as ANQGSEA. This CDR3 contains 13 residues. The CDR3 DNA sequence: TGCAGCGTTGTGGTCGACTATAATTCACCCCTCCACTTT. Encoded protein: CSVVVDYNSPLHF.

The chain has TRBV20-1 and TRBJ1-5; TRBD1 matches at 8 bases. This CDR3 contains 13 residues. Germline V gene lookup returns CDR1 DFQATT and CDR2 SNEGSKA (reference sequence). Trimming removed 5 bases from V and 5 bases from J; junction bases left unmatched: 5. As DNA, the CDR3 is TGCAGTGCTTTTGGACAGGGAGATCAGCCCCAGCATTTT. Translation: CSAFGQGDQPQHF.

Only a few counts were recorded for this clonotype. V and J are TRBV5-1 and TRBJ2-7, with a possible D match to TRBD1 (6 bases). The CDR3 runs to 15 residues. Germline CDR1 reads SGHRS; CDR2 reads YFSETQ. Trimming removed 4 bases at V and 3 bases at J, with 17 bases between. CDR3 in amino acids: CASSPIGQRNYEQYF. CDR3 coding DNA: TGCGCCAGCAGCCCTATAGGACAGCGGAACTACGAGCAGTACTTC. Full variable domain (missing parts from reference TRBV5-1 and TRBJ2-7): KAGVTQTPRYLIKTRGQQVTLSCSPISGHRSVSWYQQTPGQGLQFLFEYFSETQRNKGNFPGRFSGRQFSNSRSEMNVSTLELGDSALYLCASSPIGQRNYEQYFGPGTRLTVT.

CDR3 DNA sequence: TGTGCCAGCAGTCGGACAGGGGGAGATCAGCCCCAGCATTTT. As protein: CASSRTGGDQPQHF. J is TRBJ1-5 and V is TRBV2; 10 nucleotides line up with TRBD1. Germline V gene sequence: CDR1 SNHLY, CDR2 FYNNEI. V trimming: 5 bases; J trimming: 5 bases; junction bases outside the gene matches: 3. This CDR3 is built from 14 residues.

This clonotype has more than one count but fewer than ten. The genes are TRBV19 and TRBJ2-6, with TRBD1 as a possible D gene (6 bases). Trimming stripped 5 bases from V and 3 bases from J, with 17 bases between. Germline assignment: CDR1 LNHDA and CDR2 SQIVND (reference sequence). The CDR3 has 17 amino acids. Written as DNA, the CDR3 is TGTGCCAGTAGTGCCCAAACAACAGGGTTTGGGGCCAACGTCCTGACTTTC. Amino acid sequence: CASSAQTTGFGANVLTF.

The genes are TRBV12-3 or TRBV12-4 and TRBJ1-1; D unclear. V was cut by 1 base and J by 5 bases, with 5 bases left in between. The CDR3 is made up of 12 amino acids. CDR3 sequence reads: CASSLGVTEAFF. The CDR3 DNA sequence: TGTGCCAGCAGTTTAGGGGTAACTGAAGCTTTCTTT.

This chain links TRBV7-2 with TRBJ2-7; D gene ambiguous. The CDR3 loop spans 12 amino acids. Germline CDR1 and CDR2: SGHTA and FQGNSA. V lost 6 bases, J lost 6 bases, and 12 bases lay in between. This chain's CDR3 is CASRKVPREQYF. DNA for the CDR3: TGTGCCAGCAGGAAGGTCCCGCGCGAGCAGTACTTC. Full variable domain (missing parts from reference TRBV7-2 and TRBJ2-7): GAGVSQSPSNKVTEKGKDVELRCDPISGHTALYWYRQSLGQGLEFLIYFQGNSAPDKSGLPSDRFSAERTGGSVSTLTIQRTQQEDSAVYLCASRKVPREQYFGPGTRLTVT.

J is TRBJ2-5 and V is TRBV13, with D hard to call. Germline CDR1 PRHDT, CDR2 FYEKMQ (reference sequence). V was cut by 6 bases and J by 5 bases, with 10 bases left in between. The CDR3 runs 12 residues. The CDR3 loop is CASSLQPETQYF. The CDR3 bases are TGTGCCAGCAGTCTTCAGCCGGAGACCCAGTACTTC.

This clonotype occurred many times. The V gene is TRBV30, the J gene TRBJ1-1, with 7 bases identical to TRBD1. Unmatched junction bases numbered 3, after V lost 1 base and J lost 1 base. In germline, CDR1 is GTSNPN, CDR2 SVGIG (reference sequence). The CDR3 totals 14 residues. Here the CDR3 DNA reads TGTGCCTGGAGTGGGGGACAGCCGAACACTGAAGCTTTCTTT. It is translated as CAWSGGQPNTEAFF.

J is TRBJ2-1 and V is TRBV9, with D maybe TRBD1 (6 bases). The germline gives CDR1 SGDLS, CDR2 YYNGEE. Trimming shortened V by 3 bases and J by 7 bases, and 8 bases separated the two germline ends. The CDR3 spans 12 residues. The CDR3 sequence is CASSATGNEQFF. The CDR3 DNA follows: TGTGCCAGCAGCGCCACAGGGAATGAGCAGTTCTTC.

This clonotype has only a few counts. The chain has TRBV19 and TRBJ1-1; D ambiguous. V lost 1 base to trimming and J lost 5 bases, with 8 bases between them. Looked up from germline, CDR1 is LNHDA and CDR2 is SQIVND (reference sequence). The CDR3 has 13 residues. The DNA of the CDR3 is TGTGCCAGTAGTATAGTGGGGTCGACTGAAGCTTTCTTT. Its protein product is CASSIVGSTEAFF.

The rearrangement links TRBV5-1 to TRBJ2-7, with D uncertain. Trimming stripped 3 bases from V and 9 bases from J, with 10 bases between. Germline loops: CDR1 SGHRS, CDR2 YFSETQ. The CDR3 consists of 11 residues. The CDR3, as DNA: TGCGCCAGCAGCTATGAGGAAGCGCAGTACTTC. Translation: CASSYEEAQYF.